Below are 28 T cell receptor beta chains sequenced from a single sample in a study of control samples from healthy donors and cancer patients. TCRdb keeps only in-frame clones here, not all; method: immunoSEQ multiplex PCR. The sample contains roughly 130,000 clones, about 93% of which appear only once. Sequences were obtained from blood. These receptors all come from a man between 18 and 29 years old in good health.

The rearrangement links TRBV28 to TRBJ2-2, with D possibly matching TRBD1 (7 bases). Trimming pared 3 bases from V and 5 bases from J, leaving 16 bases between. CDR3 length: 16 amino acids. The germline CDR1 and CDR2 sequences are MDHEN and SYDVKM. CDR3 bases: TGTGCCAGCAGTTTGGGCGGGCCAGGGGGGACCGGGGAGCTGTTTTTT. As protein: CASSLGGPGGTGELFF.

This clone was detected once. V usage is TRBV3-1 (or the pseudogene TRBV3-2) and J usage is TRBJ1-1, with 10 bases that match TRBD1. V lost 4 bases to trimming and J lost 4 bases; unmatched junction nucleotides: 12. The CDR3 runs to 17 residues. The germline V gene has CDR1 LGHDT and CDR2 YNNKEL (reference sequence). CDR3 sequence (DNA): TGTGCCAGCAGCCCTCGGGACAGGGGTCCGATCGGCACTGAAGCTTTCTTT. Translating gives CASSPRDRGPIGTEAFF.

The rearrangement joins TRBV5-6 to TRBJ2-1, with 7 nucleotides matching TRBD2. The CDR3 length is 15 residues. The V and J ends lost 0 bases and 12 bases, in that order; junction bases with no gene match: 12. Germline CDR1 is SGHDT and CDR2 is YYEEEE. The CDR3 nucleotides are TGTGCCAGCAGCTTGGCGCGGGAGTGGGGCGTTTGGCAGTTCTTC. Protein product: CASSLAREWGVWQFF.

This clone is a singleton in its sample. The chain employs TRBV27 and TRBJ2-3; 7 bases agree with TRBD1. CDR3 size: 17 residues. Per germline, CDR1 MNHEY and CDR2 SMNVEV (reference sequence). J gave up 2 bases and V 3 bases, and 11 bases lay outside the gene matches. The CDR3 protein is CASSFLKTDRSTDTQYF. Here the CDR3 DNA reads TGTGCCAGCAGTTTCCTAAAAACGGACAGGTCCACAGATACGCAGTATTTT.

V and J are TRBV2 and TRBJ2-7; the D gene is possibly TRBD1 (6 bases). This CDR3 spans 13 amino acids. CDR1 is SNHLY and CDR2 is FYNNEI in the germline V gene. Trimming pared 8 bases from V and 2 bases from J, leaving 13 bases between. CDR3 nucleotide sequence: TGTGCCAGCTGGGGGCGACAAACCTACGAGCAGTACTTC. Residues: CASWGRQTYEQYF.

The gene calls are TRBV2 and TRBJ2-1; 9 bases are a match to TRBD2. This CDR3 is 14 amino acids long. Germline V gene sequence: CDR1 SNHLY, CDR2 FYNNEI. V shed 10 bases and J 8 bases; nucleotides not matched to a gene: 12. The CDR3 nucleotides are TGTGCCACCCAGAAGAGGGGACTAGCTGATGAGCAGTTCTTC. Translation: CATQKRGLADEQFF.

The chain uses TRBV21-1 and TRBJ2-3; TRBD2, the table's D call, lacks a check against the DNA. TRBV21-1 is a pseudogene segment. The CDR3 length is 15 residues. In DNA, the CDR3 is TGTGCCAGCAGCGGACCCGGGACTCACACAGATACGCAGTATTTT. This sequence encodes CASSGPGTHTDTQYF.

The chain couples TRBV25-1 to TRBJ1-6; TRBD1 matches at 8 bases. The germline V gene encodes CDR1 MGHDK and CDR2 SYGVNS. The CDR3 extends over 18 amino acids. V lost 4 bases and J lost 9; bases outside the gene matches: 17. The CDR3 reads CASSADRDSNEEISPLHF. In DNA, the CDR3 is TGTGCCAGCAGTGCGGACAGGGATTCTAATGAGGAGATTTCACCCCTCCACTTT. Full variable domain (missing parts from reference TRBV25-1 and TRBJ1-6): EADIYQTPRYLVIGTGKKITLECSQTMGHDKMYWYQQDPGMELHLIHYSYGVNSTEKGDLSSESTVSRIRTEHFPLTLESARPSHTSQYLCASSADRDSNEEISPLHFGNGTRLTVT.

The chain carries TRBV5-6 and TRBJ1-1; D uncertain. Germline CDR1 is SGHDT and CDR2 is YYEEEE. V gave up 0 bases and J gave up 4 bases, with 4 bases separating them. This CDR3 has 12 amino acids. For the CDR3, the DNA is TGTGCCAGCAGCTTGGCCCCCACTGAAGCTTTCTTT. It is translated as CASSLAPTEAFF.

This rearrangement joins TRBV2 to TRBJ2-1; possible D gene TRBD2, 6 bases. The germline V gene has CDR1 SNHLY and CDR2 FYNNEI. Trimming removed 4 bases from V and 1 base from J, with 14 bases in between. CDR3 length equals 16 residues. The CDR3 loop is CASSGRTKPSYNEQFF. For the CDR3, the DNA is TGTGCCAGCAGTGGCAGGACTAAACCTTCCTACAATGAGCAGTTCTTC.

The chain employs TRBV28 and TRBJ1-3, with D perhaps matching TRBD1 (6 bases). The germline gives CDR1 MDHEN, CDR2 SYDVKM. V was cut by 0 bases and J by 0 bases, with 9 bases left in between. The CDR3 extends over 16 amino acids. The CDR3 bases are TGTGCCAGCAGTTTATGGACAGGCGACTCTGGAAACACCATATATTTT. Translation gives CASSLWTGDSGNTIYF.

V usage is TRBV24-1 and J usage is TRBJ2-1; 14 positions match TRBD2. Per the germline V gene, CDR1 is KGHDR and CDR2 is SFDVKD. Losses at the gene ends were 4 bases for V and 10 bases for J; bases not matched to a gene: 8. The CDR3 consists of 16 residues. The DNA of the CDR3 is TGTGCCACCAGTGACCCGGGACTAGCGGGGGAGGGGGAGCAGTTCTTC. Protein: CATSDPGLAGEGEQFF.

To note about this clone: Other DNA sequences in this specimen translate into the identical CDR3. This chain links TRBV18 with TRBJ1-1; D ambiguous. This CDR3 spans 13 amino acids. Germline V lookup: CDR1 KGHSH, CDR2 LQKENI. V lost 2 bases, J lost 0 bases, and 4 bases lay in between. CDR3 sequence (DNA): TGTGCCAGCTCACCATCAGTGAACACTGAAGCTTTCTTT. Its protein is CASSPSVNTEAFF.

V usage is TRBV4-3 and J usage is TRBJ2-1; 8 bases map to TRBD2. Germline V lookup: CDR1 LGHNA, CDR2 YSLEER. The CDR3 has 14 amino acids. V lost 3 bases and J lost 8; bases outside the gene matches: 6. The CDR3 DNA reads as TGCGCCAGCAGCCATAGCGGGCGGGGGGATGAGCAGTTCTTC. Translated, it gives CASSHSGRGDEQFF.

The chain joins TRBV4-1 to TRBJ1-5; possibly TRBD1 for D (5 bases). Deletions cut 0 bases from V and 8 bases from J, with 11 bases between. Per germline, CDR1 MGHRA and CDR2 YSYEKL. The CDR3 spans 14 residues. The CDR3 region is CASSQEEGREPQHF. The CDR3 region has the DNA TGCGCCAGCAGCCAAGAAGAGGGGAGGGAGCCCCAGCATTTT.

The chain combines TRBV6-1 with TRBJ2-5; D unclear. V shed 2 bases and J shed 4 bases, with 8 bases lying between them. Germline V CDR1 and CDR2: MNHNS, SASEGT. This CDR3 region has 13 residues. Here the CDR3 reads CASSEHRGETQYF. CDR3 DNA sequence: TGTGCCAGCAGTGAACATAGAGGAGAGACCCAGTACTTC.

This chain links TRBV30 with TRBJ2-1, with D possibly called TRBD1 or TRBD2 (6 bases each). V was clipped by 0 bases and J by 6 bases, with 9 bases between them. The germline V gene has CDR1 GTSNPN and CDR2 SVGIG (reference sequence). The CDR3 has 13 residues. CDR3 nucleotide sequence: TGTGCCTGGAGTGTAGGAGGGGGCAATGAGCAGTTCTTC. Translated: CAWSVGGGNEQFF.

The gene calls are TRBV4-3 and TRBJ2-6; unclear D gene. The CDR3 loop spans 14 amino acids. CDR1 and CDR2 from the germline V gene are LGHNA and YSLEER. V lost 4 bases and J lost 0, with 4 bases in between. This chain's CDR3 is CASSLGSGANVLTF. CDR3 nucleotide sequence: TGCGCCAGCAGCCTTGGCTCTGGGGCCAACGTCCTGACTTTC.

The gene calls are TRBV7-2 and TRBJ2-1; D remains unclear. Trimming took 5 bases from V and 5 from J, leaving 10 bases between them. CDR3 length: 13 residues. CDR1 is SGHTA, CDR2 FQGNSA, per germline. The CDR3 is CASSLRVDNEQFF. In DNA, the CDR3 is TGTGCCAGCAGCCTAAGGGTGGACAATGAGCAGTTCTTC.

The chain has TRBV7-3 and TRBJ2-1; 9 nucleotides line up with TRBD2. The CDR3 runs to 15 residues. Trimming took 6 bases from V and 6 from J; bases not matched to a gene: 9. Germline V gene lookup returns CDR1 SGHTA and CDR2 FQGTGA. The CDR3 coding sequence is TGTGCCAGCAGGCAAAATAGCGGGGGTTTCAATGAGCAGTTCTTC. Amino acids: CASRQNSGGFNEQFF.

This rearrangement joins TRBV6-2 or TRBV6-3 to TRBJ1-2; perhaps TRBD1 as D (5 bases). V dropped 5 bases and J dropped 4 bases, with 11 bases sitting between them. Germline V gene sequence: CDR1 MNHEY, CDR2 SVGEGT. The CDR3 length is 13 residues. CDR3 sequence reads: CASSPWGSYGYTF. The CDR3, as DNA: TGTGCCAGCAGTCCGTGGGGGAGCTATGGCTACACCTTC.

The V and J genes are TRBV9 and TRBJ2-2; D remains unclear. The CDR3 totals 13 residues. V dropped 2 bases and J dropped 6 bases, with 8 bases sitting between them. In germline, CDR1 is SGDLS, CDR2 YYNGEE. This chain's CDR3 is CASSVRSSGELFF. The CDR3 coding sequence is TGTGCCAGCAGCGTCAGGAGCTCCGGGGAGCTGTTTTTT.

V and J are TRBV15 and TRBJ1-2, with TRBD1 as a possible D gene (5 bases). V lost 5 bases, J lost 4 bases, and 20 bases lay in between. The CDR3 is made up of 16 amino acids. Germline CDR1 reads LNHNV; CDR2 reads YYDKDF (reference sequence). The CDR3 DNA sequence: TGTGCCACCAGCGGGGGGGGAAGCGTGGGCACCTATGGCTACACCTTC. Protein product: CATSGGGSVGTYGYTF.

V gene TRBV5-1 combines with J gene TRBJ2-7; the D gene is possibly TRBD1 (6 bases). Germline values: CDR1 SGHRS, CDR2 YFSETQ. The CDR3 has 13 amino acids. V dropped 9 bases and J dropped 5 bases, with 18 bases sitting between them. CDR3: CATRLGAADEQYF. The CDR3 region has the DNA TGCGCCACCAGATTGGGGGCGGCGGACGAGCAGTACTTC.

The chain carries TRBV15 and TRBJ1-4, with unresolved D. Germline V gene lookup returns CDR1 LNHNV and CDR2 YYDKDF (reference sequence). V was shortened by 6 bases and J by 5 bases, with 10 bases between the two germline ends. The CDR3 is 13 amino acids. The CDR3 DNA is TGTGCCACCAGTGAGGGAGAGAATGAAAAACTGTTTTTT. Translation: CATSEGENEKLFF.

This chain uses TRBV28 with TRBJ2-3; 10 positions agree with TRBD2. This CDR3 has 16 amino acids. CDR1 and CDR2 (germline): MDHEN, SYDVKM. V was clipped by 5 bases and J by 2 bases; unmatched bases: 7. This chain's CDR3 is CASSLTSGRATDTQYF. In DNA form, the CDR3 reads TGTGCCAGCAGTCTCACGAGCGGGAGGGCCACAGATACGCAGTATTTT.

The gene calls are TRBV7-9 and TRBJ2-2; D uncertain. Germline CDR1 is SEHNR and CDR2 is FQNEAQ (reference sequence). Trimming cost V 2 bases and J 7 bases, with 8 bases left between them. The CDR3 contains 13 residues. CDR3 protein: CASSLSAVGELFF. The CDR3 DNA is TGTGCCAGCAGCTTATCAGCCGTCGGGGAGCTGTTTTTT.

J is TRBJ1-1 and V is TRBV5-1; a weak D match, TRBD1 (6 bases). V lost 0 bases and J lost 5, with 11 bases in between. The CDR3 runs to 14 residues. Germline V CDR1 and CDR2: SGHRS, YFSETQ. Here the CDR3 reads CASSLDPGATEAFF. The CDR3 nucleotides are TGCGCCAGCAGCTTGGATCCGGGGGCGACTGAAGCTTTCTTT. The full variable domain, its missing parts supplied by reference TRBV5-1 and TRBJ1-1, is KAGVTQTPRYLIKTRGQQVTLSCSPISGHRSVSWYQQTPGQGLQFLFEYFSETQRNKGNFPGRFSGRQFSNSRSEMNVSTLELGDSALYLCASSLDPGATEAFFGQGTRLTVV.